This TCR beta chain was recorded in a study of blood T cells in healthy people across ages. Total RNA was extracted at no less than 5.5 micrograms per sample. With a J-beta primer mix and a sample-barcoded 5' primer, a second PCR ran roughly 6 to 11 cycles. Template switching added a 12-random-nucleotide identifier to every cDNA molecule. Each CDR3 protein gets one entry after TCRdb re-called the 5' RACE reads with MiXCR. The sample has fewer than 2,000,000 distinct CDR3 sequences, 30% to 40% seen once; the top ten hold approximately 11%. In regard to this clonotype: Its antigen remains unknown.

Germline values: CDR1 MGHRA, CDR2 YSYEKL. J was trimmed by 6 bases and V by 1 base; bases with no gene match: 2. The CDR3 contains 15 residues. General study findings and limits: Higher naive T cell percentage went strongly together with higher TCR beta diversity. More naive CD4+ cells and higher diversity were found in long-lived than in aged donors.

This receptor was obtained from a woman aged 30 to 39 in good health. The chain employs TRBV4-1 and TRBJ2-1, with TRBD2 matching 11 bases. The sequenced material came from blood. As DNA, the CDR3 is TGCGCCAGCAGCCAAGTAGCGGGGGGGTCCAATGAGCAGTTCTTC. Protein product: CASSQVAGGSNEQFF.